The entry below describes one TCR beta chain. These data come from a study of blood T cell repertoires in COVID-19. The J segment lost 7 bases and the V segment lost 4 bases, leaving 13 bases of the junction unmatched. Germline V CDR1 and CDR2: SGHTA, FQGTGA. The CDR3 has 18 amino acids. The assay was immunoSEQ multiplex PCR, and TCRdb's table has in-frame clones only and misses some. Found here are a few hundred thousand clones, 80% to 85% of them singletons; the top ten hold about 3.5%. Sequenced: PBMCs or T cells enriched from blood (not recorded which). The source of this sequence is a man aged 50 to 59 who had recovered from COVID-19. This chain links TRBV7-3 with TRBJ2-5; TRBD2 matches 15 bases. The CDR3 coding sequence is TGTGCCAGCAGCTACGAGCGGACTAGCGGGAGGGCCCTCGGGACCCAGTACTTC. Its translation is CASSYERTSGRALGTQYF.